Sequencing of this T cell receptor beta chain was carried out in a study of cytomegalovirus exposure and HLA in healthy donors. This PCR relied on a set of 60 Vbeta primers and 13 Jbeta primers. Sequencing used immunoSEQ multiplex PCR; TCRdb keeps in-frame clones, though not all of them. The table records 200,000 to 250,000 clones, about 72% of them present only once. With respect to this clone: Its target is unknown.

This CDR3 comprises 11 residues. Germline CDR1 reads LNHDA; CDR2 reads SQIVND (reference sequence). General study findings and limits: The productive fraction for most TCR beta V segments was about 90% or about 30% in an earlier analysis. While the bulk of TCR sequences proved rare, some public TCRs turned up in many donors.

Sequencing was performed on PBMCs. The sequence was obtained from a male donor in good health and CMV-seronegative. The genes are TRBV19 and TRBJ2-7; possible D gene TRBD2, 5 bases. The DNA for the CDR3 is TGTGGGCCGGAGGTCTCCTACGAGCAGTACTTC. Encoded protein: CGPEVSYEQYF.